Listed here are 8 T cell receptor beta chains from one sample, sequenced in a study of early T cells in non-severe SARS-CoV-2 infection. TCRdb independently ran MiXCR on the 5' RACE reads; one entry per CDR3 protein. The profile shows 80,000 to 100,000 distinct CDR3 sequences, approximately 15% of them singletons. Sequences were obtained from whole blood. The source of these receptors is an adult who was a healthcare worker with PCR-confirmed SARS-CoV-2 infection or an uninfected control (not recorded which).

In its sample, this clonotype was seen a few times. The V and J genes are TRBV28 and TRBJ2-4; possible D gene TRBD2, 5 bases. CDR1 is MDHEN, CDR2 SYDVKM, per germline. The CDR3 is made up of 16 amino acids. Trimming removed 3 bases at V and 2 bases at J, with 14 bases between. Here the CDR3 reads CASSLTLRGTKNIQYF. As DNA, the CDR3 is TGTGCCAGCAGTTTGACTCTTCGAGGGACCAAAAACATTCAGTACTTC.

In its sample, this clonotype was seen a few times. V is TRBV27 and J is TRBJ1-1; 7 nucleotides line up with TRBD1. Losses at the gene ends were 1 base for V and 5 bases for J; bases not matched to a gene: 4. The germline V gene has CDR1 MNHEY and CDR2 SMNVEV (reference sequence). This CDR3 region has 14 residues. The CDR3 protein is CASSLWSQGTEAFF. The CDR3 DNA is TGTGCCAGCAGTTTATGGTCACAGGGGACTGAAGCTTTCTTT.

This clonotype was recorded many times. The CDR3 sequence: CSVGGRAADTQYF. Here the CDR3 DNA reads TGCAGCGTGGGGGGCAGGGCTGCAGATACGCAGTATTTT. J is TRBJ2-3 and V is TRBV29-1; D could derive from TRBD1 or TRBD2 (6 bases each). The CDR3 has 13 amino acids. The germline CDR1 and CDR2 sequences are SQVTM and ANQGSEA. Between the trimmed V and J ends, which lost 6 bases and 4 bases, there was a span of 14 bases.

This clonotype turned up a few times. The chain couples TRBV7-3 to TRBJ2-7; 9 positions match TRBD1. The CDR3 runs 18 residues. J gave up 0 bases and V 4 bases, and 13 bases lay outside the gene matches. CDR1 and CDR2 (germline): SGHTA, FQGTGA. The CDR3 nucleotides read TGTGCCAGCAGCTCCCACGGGACAGGGACCCCAAGCTCCTACGAGCAGTACTTC. It codes for CASSSHGTGTPSSYEQYF.

The chain couples TRBV11-2 to TRBJ2-1; TRBD2 aligns across 11 bases. This CDR3 contains 17 residues. The germline gives CDR1 SGHAT, CDR2 FQNNGV. V lost 5 bases, J lost 6 bases, and 12 bases stayed unmatched. CDR3 sequence (DNA): TGTGCCAGCAGCGCGGGACTAGCGGCCTATGGGCGCAATGAGCAGTTCTTC. Translation: CASSAGLAAYGRNEQFF.

This clonotype has only a few counts. J is TRBJ2-3 and V is TRBV7-2; TRBD2 matches at 10 bases. V shed 1 base, J shed 0 bases, and the junction held 4 bases outside the gene matches. Per germline, CDR1 SGHTA and CDR2 FQGNSA. This CDR3 has 17 amino acids. The CDR3 reads CASSLDLAGGSTDTQYF. CDR3 DNA: TGTGCCAGCAGCTTAGATTTAGCGGGAGGTAGCACAGATACGCAGTATTTT. Full variable domain (rest looked up from reference TRBV7-2 and TRBJ2-3): GAGVSQSPSNKVTEKGKDVELRCDPISGHTALYWYRQSLGQGLEFLIYFQGNSAPDKSGLPSDRFSAERTGGSVSTLTIQRTQQEDSAVYLCASSLDLAGGSTDTQYFGPGTRLTVL.

The V and J genes are TRBV3-2 and TRBJ1-1. TRBV3-2 represents a pseudogene. This CDR3 has 13 amino acids. CDR3 in DNA: TGTGCCAGCAGCCCTGGACGGTTTACTGAAGCTTTCTTT. Amino acids: CASSPGRFTEAFF.

This clonotype was seen a few times. The V gene is TRBV6-5, the J gene TRBJ1-3; 7 positions match TRBD1. Germline V gene sequence: CDR1 MNHEY, CDR2 SVGAGI. V trimming: 6 bases; J trimming: 0 bases; junction bases outside the gene matches: 5. The CDR3 has 15 residues. The CDR3 DNA follows: TGTGCCAGCAGCCGTGGGACAGCCTCTGGAAACACCATATATTTT. This gives the protein CASSRGTASGNTIYF.